The 32 T cell receptor beta chains presented below share a single source sample, sequenced in a study of read filtering for tumor transcriptome and immune sequencing (TCRdb year 2020). TCRdb records Illumina HiSeq 4000 as the sequencer. The Immunoverse kit was used to build TCR libraries from about 400 ng RNA, with molecular barcoded adaptors covering alpha/delta and beta/gamma chains. TCRdb applied fastp at Q25 and MiXCR to the public reads, then kept only in-frame beta chains. CDR3 protein sequences are deduplicated, and each keeps its most common genes and DNA. The sample records tens of thousands of distinct CDR3 sequences, roughly 19% of which are singletons. The top ten hold roughly a sixth of the sample. The specimen sequenced was a population of CD138-negative cells sorted from bone marrow. This sample's cell subset or site label indicates: bone marrow mononuclear cells depleted of CD138+ plasma/myeloma cells by negative magnetic selection. The receptors stem from a donor at least 40 years old with multiple myeloma.

This clonotype occurred many times. The chain links TRBV3-1 to TRBJ2-7, with D possibly being TRBD2 (6 bases). CDR1 is LGHDT and CDR2 is YNNKEL in the germline V gene (reference sequence). There are 15 residues in the CDR3. The ends were cut back, 1 base at V and 2 bases at J, with 12 bases in the middle. The DNA for the CDR3 is TGTGCCAGCAGCCAAGGGTCTAGCGCGCCCTACGAGCAGTACTTC. Translating gives CASSQGSSAPYEQYF.

The chain is built from TRBV4-1 and TRBJ2-7; D not certain. CDR1 is MGHRA, CDR2 YSYEKL, per germline. Deletions cut 10 bases from V and 7 bases from J, with 20 bases between. The CDR3 is made up of 13 amino acids. CDR3 sequence (DNA): TGCGCCAACGGCCAACACCAGAGAGGAGAGCAGTACTTC. Its translation: CANGQHQRGEQYF.

As regards this clonotype: The CDR3 does not close with the conserved phenylalanine or tryptophan, likely indicating a read error. The chain carries TRBV27 and TRBJ2-7, with a possible D match to TRBD2 (5 bases). CDR1 is MNHEY, CDR2 SMNVEV, per germline (reference sequence). V lost 9 bases, J lost 4 bases, and 13 bases lay in between. The CDR3 runs 12 residues. CDR3 in amino acids: CASTSGLYEQYL. The CDR3 nucleotides are TGTGCCAGTACCAGCGGCCTATACGAGCAGTACCTC.

This clonotype came up many times. The chain couples TRBV20-1 to TRBJ1-5; the D is unclear. Germline loops: CDR1 DFQATT, CDR2 SNEGSKA (reference sequence). V was trimmed by 0 bases and J by 1 base, leaving 16 bases between them. There are 17 residues in the CDR3. CDR3 in amino acids: CSARDIARAGSNQPQHF. The CDR3 bases are TGCAGTGCTAGAGATATAGCGAGGGCGGGGAGCAATCAGCCCCAGCATTTT.

About this clonotype itself: This may be a read error, as it is one base from a much larger clone. As the CDR3 is not closed by the conserved phenylalanine or tryptophan, this likely results from a read error. Because the CDR3's place on the DNA is in doubt, the DNA is left out and the CDR3 is given as listed by TCRdb. The rearrangement uses TRBV28 and TRBJ2-1. Germline CDR1 and CDR2: MDHEN and SYDVKM. Including both end residues, the CDR3 is 12 amino acids long. CDR3 loop: CASSSRVIEQSL.

This clonotype was counted ten times or more. The chain joins TRBV25-1 to TRBJ2-3; D not certain. Germline CDR1 and CDR2: MGHDK and SYGVNS. V dropped 7 bases and J dropped 0 bases, with 11 bases sitting between them. The CDR3 runs 14 residues. CDR3 protein: CASIGRLSTDTQYF. In DNA form, the CDR3 reads TGTGCCAGCATAGGGCGTCTGAGCACAGATACGCAGTATTTT.

A remark on this clonotype: This could be a read error, since a much larger clone is one nucleotide away. The gene calls are TRBV19 and TRBJ2-7; 8 nucleotides match TRBD2. Germline values: CDR1 LNHDA, CDR2 SQIVND (reference sequence). This CDR3 has 14 amino acids. V gave up 5 bases and J gave up 2 bases; unmatched junction bases: 5. CDR3 in amino acids: CASSAASGPYEQYF. The CDR3 bases are TGTGCCAGTAGTGCGGCTAGCGGGCCCTACGAGCAGTACTTC. Supplemented by reference TRBV19 and TRBJ2-7, the full variable domain reads DGGITQSPKYLFRKEGQNVTLSCEQNLNHDAMYWYRQDPGQGLRLIYYSQIVNDFQKGDIAEGYSVSREKKESFPLTVTSAQKNPTAFYLCASSAASGPYEQYFGPGTRLTVT.

The chain couples TRBV20-1 to TRBJ2-5; 8 nucleotides align to TRBD2. This CDR3 region has 15 residues. The V and J ends lost 3 bases and 4 bases, in that order; junction bases with no gene match: 10. Germline-derived CDR1 and CDR2 are DFQATT and SNEGSKA (reference sequence). The CDR3: CSARDQTSGRETQYF. The CDR3, as DNA: TGCAGTGCTAGGGATCAAACTAGCGGCCGAGAGACCCAGTACTTC.

This clonotype was detected many times. The genes are TRBV27 and TRBJ2-2, with D possibly TRBD1 on 6 matching bases. There are 14 residues in the CDR3. Trimming stripped 5 bases from V and 3 bases from J, with 10 bases between. Germline V CDR1 and CDR2: MNHEY, SMNVEV (reference sequence). CDR3 residues: CASSEQGHTGELFF. For the CDR3, the DNA is TGTGCCAGCAGTGAACAGGGCCACACCGGGGAGCTGTTTTTT.

Of note for this clonotype: A read error is likely here: a far larger clone is one base away. The CDR3 DNA reads TGTGCCAGCAGTCGGACTAGCGGGAGCTCCTACAGTGAGCAGTTCTTC. This encodes CASSRTSGSSYSEQFF. This chain uses TRBV7-7 with TRBJ2-1, with 13 bases fitting TRBD2. The CDR3 spans 16 residues. The germline V gene has CDR1 SSHAT and CDR2 FNYEAQ (reference sequence). Supplemented by reference TRBV7-7 and TRBJ2-1, the full variable domain reads GAGVSQSPRYKVTKRGQDVTLRCDPISSHATLYWYQQALGQGPEFLTYFNYEAQPDKSGLPSDRFSAERPEGSISTLTIQRTEQRDSAMYRCASSRTSGSSYSEQFFGPGTRLTVL.

This clonotype was detected many times. CDR3 bases: TGTGCCTGGAGAGGCAGGAACTATGGCTACACCTTC. Translating it yields CAWRGRNYGYTF. The chain joins TRBV30 to TRBJ1-2; D uncertain. CDR3 length: 12 residues. Germline V gene lookup returns CDR1 GTSNPN and CDR2 SVGIG (reference sequence). Between the trimmed V and J ends, which lost 3 bases and 2 bases, there was a span of 7 bases.

V and J are TRBV6-4 and TRBJ2-1; 10 bases match TRBD2. V was clipped by 0 bases and J by 4 bases; unmatched bases: 12. CDR3 length equals 19 residues. The germline V gene has CDR1 MRHNA and CDR2 SNTAGT. The CDR3, as DNA: TGTGCCAGCAGTGACTCGAGTAGGGCTAGCGGGAGTGGGTACAATGAGCAGTTCTTC. It codes for CASSDSSRASGSGYNEQFF.

This clonotype was seen only a few times. A far larger clone is just one base off, so this is likely a read error. V usage is TRBV7-2 and J usage is TRBJ2-1; 7 bases are a match to TRBD2. In germline, CDR1 is SGHTA, CDR2 FQGNSA. The CDR3 loop spans 15 amino acids. J gave up 6 bases and V 4 bases, and 9 bases lay outside the gene matches. CDR3 nucleotide sequence: TGTGCCAGCAGCTCGGAAGGGAGGGGAGTCAATGAGCAGTTCTTC. As protein: CASSSEGRGVNEQFF. Full variable domain (missing parts from reference TRBV7-2 and TRBJ2-1): GAGVSQSPSNKVTEKGKDVELRCDPISGHTALYWYRQSLGQGLEFLIYFQGNSAPDKSGLPSDRFSAERTGGSVSTLTIQRTQQEDSAVYLCASSSEGRGVNEQFFGPGTRLTVL.

This clonotype was counted many times. V is TRBV28 and J is TRBJ1-6; 8 bases fit TRBD1. The CDR3 sequence is 15 residues long. J gave up 5 bases and V 4 bases, and 4 bases lay outside the gene matches. The germline V gene encodes CDR1 MDHEN and CDR2 SYDVKM. The CDR3 nucleotides are TGTGCCAGCAGTTCCGGACAGGGCAATAATTCACCCCTCCACTTT. Translation gives CASSSGQGNNSPLHF.

This clonotype was counted many times. The gene calls are TRBV11-2 and TRBJ2-2; 9 positions match TRBD2. The germline gives CDR1 SGHAT, CDR2 FQNNGV. The CDR3 is 15 residues long. The junction had 4 bases not matched to a gene; V was cut back by 5 bases and J by 3 bases. CDR3 in DNA: TGTGCCAGCAGCGAGAGACTAGCGGACACCGGGGAGCTGTTTTTT. This gives the protein CASSERLADTGELFF. Full variable domain (missing parts from reference TRBV11-2 and TRBJ2-2): EAGVAQSPRYKIIEKRQSVAFWCNPISGHATLYWYQQILGQGPKLLIQFQNNGVVDDSQLPKDRFSAERLKGVDSTLKIQPAKLEDSAVYLCASSERLADTGELFFGEGSRLTVL.

In its sample, this clonotype was seen many times. The chain has TRBV29-1 and TRBJ2-3; 8 nucleotides agree with TRBD2. Unmatched junction bases numbered 3, after V lost 5 bases and J lost 5 bases. CDR1 and CDR2 (germline): SQVTM, ANQGSEA. This CDR3 contains 12 residues. The DNA of the CDR3 is TGCAGCGTTCCCCGGGGGGGAGATACGCAGTATTTT. Encoded protein: CSVPRGGDTQYF.

This clonotype was observed many times. The rearrangement joins TRBV2 to TRBJ2-7; D remains ambiguous. Trimming took off 3 bases at V and 3 bases at J, with 12 bases between the two ends. Germline V gene data show CDR1 as SNHLY and CDR2 as FYNNEI. The CDR3 is 14 residues long. The CDR3 nucleotides are TGTGCCAGCAGTGACTGGTTCGCTCTCTACGAGCAGTACTTC. It encodes CASSDWFALYEQYF. The full variable domain, its missing parts supplied by reference TRBV2 and TRBJ2-7, is EPEVTQTPSHQVTQMGQEVILRCVPISNHLYFYWYRQILGQKVEFLVSFYNNEISEKSEIFDDQFSVERPDGSNFTLKIRSTKLEDSAMYFCASSDWFALYEQYFGPGTRLTVT.

At least ten counts were recorded for this clonotype. The chain couples TRBV19 to TRBJ2-4; D is perhaps TRBD2 (6 bases). Germline loops: CDR1 LNHDA, CDR2 SQIVND (reference sequence). The CDR3 has 18 amino acids. The ends were cut back, 6 bases at V and 1 base at J, with 22 bases in the middle. DNA of the CDR3: TGTGCCAGTAGCGCCGGGCGACGCGGGGAATCGGCCAAAAACATTCAGTACTTC. This gives the protein CASSAGRRGESAKNIQYF.

This clonotype is classed as large. The J gene is TRBJ2-1, the V gene TRBV5-8; a possible D gene is TRBD2 (5 bases). Germline V CDR1 and CDR2: SGHTS, YDEGEE. Trimming took 2 bases from V and 2 from J, leaving 14 bases between them. CDR3 length: 16 amino acids. CDR3 loop: CASSLRASRAYNEQFF. CDR3 DNA: TGTGCCAGCAGCTTACGGGCCTCGAGGGCCTACAATGAGCAGTTCTTC.

Ten or more counts support this clonotype. The chain joins TRBV24-1 to TRBJ2-2; D gene unclear. Germline V lookup: CDR1 KGHDR, CDR2 SFDVKD. The ends were cut back, 4 bases at V and 0 bases at J, with 8 bases in the middle. There are 15 residues in the CDR3. CDR3: CATSDQRANTGELFF. The DNA for the CDR3 is TGTGCCACCAGTGACCAACGGGCGAACACCGGGGAGCTGTTTTTT.

This clonotype was detected ten times or more. The chain has TRBV28 and TRBJ2-7; 10 nucleotides agree with TRBD1. Germline trimming cut 2 bases from V and 3 bases from J; bases unmatched to any gene: 1. Per germline, CDR1 MDHEN and CDR2 SYDVKM. The CDR3 loop spans 14 amino acids. The chain's CDR3 is CASSLGQGGYEQYF. CDR3 DNA sequence: TGTGCCAGCAGTTTAGGACAGGGGGGCTACGAGCAGTACTTC.

This clonotype was found many times. The J gene is TRBJ2-3, the V gene TRBV2; possible D gene TRBD1, 5 bases. The CDR3 runs 13 residues. CDR1 is SNHLY, CDR2 FYNNEI, per germline. The germline V and J ends were trimmed by 3 bases and 7 bases, with 11 bases remaining between them. CDR3 in DNA: TGTGCCAGCAGTGATATAGGACAATATACGCAGTATTTT. Translated: CASSDIGQYTQYF.

This clonotype showed up many times. The V call is TRBV28, the J call TRBJ1-1; D gene uncertain. This CDR3 comprises 13 residues. V was pared by 11 bases and J by 1 base, with 14 bases between. Germline V lookup: CDR1 MDHEN, CDR2 SYDVKM. The CDR3 bases are TGTGCCTCGGGAGCCCAAACGAACACTGAAGCTTTCTTT. Translation: CASGAQTNTEAFF.

Within the sample, this clonotype is medium-sized. The V and J genes are TRBV20-1 and TRBJ2-1; weak D call: TRBD2 (6 bases). Trimming pared 3 bases from V and 6 bases from J, leaving 15 bases between. CDR3 length: 14 residues. From germline, CDR1 is DFQATT and CDR2 SNEGSKA (reference sequence). CDR3 in amino acids: CSASLTSLGNEQFF. The CDR3 DNA sequence: TGCAGTGCTAGCCTTACTAGCCTCGGCAATGAGCAGTTCTTC.

The table lists this clonotype with many counts. The V and J genes are TRBV29-1 and TRBJ2-2; D gene unclear. The germline V gene has CDR1 SQVTM and CDR2 ANQGSEA. This CDR3 spans 11 amino acids. V was shortened by 6 bases and J by 0 bases, with 2 bases between the two germline ends. Here the CDR3 reads CSVSNTGELFF. The DNA for the CDR3 is TGCAGCGTGTCGAACACCGGGGAGCTGTTTTTT.

This clonotype appeared many times. V usage is TRBV3-1 and J usage is TRBJ2-7, with 7 bases lining up with TRBD2. After removal of 6 bases from V and 0 bases from J, the junction contained 2 bases not matched to a gene. Germline values: CDR1 LGHDT, CDR2 YNNKEL (reference sequence). The CDR3 spans 13 residues. The CDR3 is CASRRGSSYEQYF. CDR3 sequence (DNA): TGTGCCAGCAGGCGCGGGAGCTCCTACGAGCAGTACTTC.

A note on this clonotype: The conserved final phenylalanine or tryptophan is absent from the CDR3, which likely points to a read error. The CDR3 reads CAISPKLPGQGAYGQYL. DNA for the CDR3: TGTGCCATCAGCCCCAAACTTCCGGGACAGGGGGCCTACGGGCAGTACCTC. The V gene is TRBV10-3, the J gene TRBJ2-7, with 12 bases matching TRBD1. The CDR3 extends over 17 amino acids. The germline gives CDR1 ENHRY, CDR2 SYGVKD.

There are many counts of this clonotype. The chain joins TRBV29-1 to TRBJ2-7; D is ambiguous. Per the germline V gene, CDR1 is SQVTM and CDR2 is ANQGSEA. CDR3 length equals 13 residues. Trimming stripped 7 bases from V and 3 bases from J, with 16 bases between. The CDR3 reads CSGGGDLDYEQYF. CDR3 coding DNA: TGCAGCGGTGGCGGCGACCTGGACTACGAGCAGTACTTC.

Ten or more counts support this clonotype. The chain couples TRBV6-5 to TRBJ2-7, with 11 bases lining up with TRBD2. J gave up 5 bases and V 0 bases, and 9 bases lay outside the gene matches. The CDR3 runs to 17 residues. CDR1 and CDR2 from the germline V gene are MNHEY and SVGAGI. This CDR3 reads CASSYSPSSGRIHEQYF. The CDR3 DNA reads as TGTGCCAGCAGTTACTCCCCGTCTAGCGGGAGGATCCACGAGCAGTACTTC.

This clonotype was recorded many times. This chain links TRBV30 with TRBJ2-5; TRBD1 matches 9 bases. The CDR3 runs to 13 residues. Per germline, CDR1 GTSNPN and CDR2 SVGIG (reference sequence). J was trimmed by 4 bases and V by 6 bases; bases with no gene match: 6. The CDR3: CACRRTGVETQYF. The CDR3 bases are TGTGCCTGTAGACGGACAGGGGTAGAGACCCAGTACTTC.

This chain links TRBV29-1 with TRBJ2-7; 11 bases are a match to TRBD2. The CDR3 has 14 residues. V shed 5 bases, J shed 4 bases, and the junction held 7 bases outside the gene matches. Germline V gives CDR1 SQVTM, CDR2 ANQGSEA. CDR3 nucleotide sequence: TGCAGCGTTTTAGCGGGAGGGCCAAGGTACGAGCAGTACTTC. As protein: CSVLAGGPRYEQYF.

This clonotype has ten or more counts. J is TRBJ2-1 and V is TRBV9; 13 nucleotides match TRBD2. Germline CDR1 reads SGDLS; CDR2 reads YYNGEE. With 4 bases clipped from V and 4 bases from J, the junction kept 14 bases outside the gene matches. This CDR3 contains 19 residues. CDR3 in amino acids: CASSPRTSGSPSAYNEQFF. DNA for the CDR3: TGTGCCAGCAGCCCACGGACTAGCGGGAGCCCGAGCGCGTACAATGAGCAGTTCTTC.